One sample yielded the 11 T cell receptor beta chains listed below, sequenced in a study of T-cell reconstitution after alpha-beta-depleted transplantation in children. Preparation of the TCRbeta library was carried out with unique molecular identifiers. TCRdb independently ran MiXCR on the PCR reads; one entry per CDR3 protein. The sample comprises about 580,000 distinct CDR3 sequences, about 23% of which are singletons, and over 12% rests with the top ten. Sample: PBMCs, mostly from graft donor cells, taken 360 days after TCRalphabeta/CD19-depleted stem cell transplant. These receptors were collected from a boy under three years old who had a stem cell transplant for acute myeloid leukemia, so the T cells may come from the graft donor.

This clonotype has a handful of counts. J is TRBJ1-5 and V is TRBV20-1; D is perhaps TRBD1 (6 bases). Trimming removed 2 bases at V and 1 base at J, with 12 bases between. This CDR3 is 15 amino acids long. Germline V gives CDR1 DFQATT, CDR2 SNEGSKA (reference sequence). Written as DNA, the CDR3 is TGCAGTGCTAGACCGAAGGGGGGAAGCAATCAGCCCCAGCATTTT. Its translation: CSARPKGGSNQPQHF.

This clonotype was counted a few times. V and J are TRBV5-1 and TRBJ1-1; TRBD1 is a possible D gene (5 bases). The CDR3 spans 14 residues. Germline CDR1 reads SGHRS; CDR2 reads YFSETQ. The V and J ends lost 4 bases and 3 bases respectively, with 13 bases between them. In DNA form, the CDR3 reads TGCGCCAGCAGCGAAGACAGAACGTACACTGAAGCTTTCTTT. It specifies CASSEDRTYTEAFF.

This sequence joins TRBV12-3 or TRBV12-4 and TRBJ1-1; D is ambiguous. This CDR3 has 15 residues. Trimming pared 3 bases from V and 1 base from J, leaving 12 bases between. The DNA of the CDR3 is TGTGCCAGCAGTTTCAGTAGACATCCGAACACTGAAGCTTTCTTT. Protein sequence: CASSFSRHPNTEAFF.

This clonotype has a handful of counts. The chain combines TRBV12-3 or TRBV12-4 with TRBJ2-7; D is undetermined. This CDR3 spans 12 amino acids. Trimming left V 3 bases short and J 5 bases short, with 8 bases between. The CDR3 DNA is TGTGCCAGCAGTTTCGCCAGAGACGAGCAGTACGTC. Translation gives CASSFARDEQYV.

This clonotype was counted at least ten times. This chain uses TRBV20-1 with TRBJ2-2; 10 nucleotides agree with TRBD1. This CDR3 has 15 residues. The V segment lost 1 base and the J segment 7 bases; nucleotides outside the gene matches: 6. Germline values: CDR1 DFQATT, CDR2 SNEGSKA (reference sequence). CDR3 loop: CSARGGTGVNGELFF. The CDR3 region has the DNA TGCAGTGCTAGAGGGGGGACAGGGGTGAACGGGGAGCTGTTTTTT.

There are a few counts of this clonotype. V gene TRBV20-1 combines with J gene TRBJ2-3; D unclear. Germline V gene sequence: CDR1 DFQATT, CDR2 SNEGSKA (reference sequence). The CDR3 runs to 13 residues. With 6 bases removed from V and 0 bases from J, the gap between germline ends came to 10 bases. CDR3 amino acids: CSAPPTSTDTQYF. For the CDR3, the DNA is TGCAGTGCCCCGCCGACTAGCACAGATACGCAGTATTTT.

The gene calls are TRBV5-4 and TRBJ1-1; weak D call: TRBD1 (5 bases). Germline V gives CDR1 SGHNT, CDR2 YYREEE (reference sequence). The CDR3 extends over 15 amino acids. V lost 10 bases and J lost 1, with 20 bases in between. The CDR3 loop is CALSKGSFGNTEAFF. CDR3 nucleotide sequence: TGTGCCCTCAGTAAGGGGTCCTTCGGGAACACTGAAGCTTTCTTT. Full variable domain (missing parts from reference TRBV5-4 and TRBJ1-1): ETGVTQSPTHLIKTRGQQVTLRCSSQSGHNTVSWYQQALGQGPQFIFQYYREEENGRGNFPPRFSGLQFPNYSSELNVNALELDDSALYLCALSKGSFGNTEAFFGQGTRLTVV.

This clonotype was seen at least ten times. The chain carries TRBV7-9 and TRBJ2-3; D is unclear. This CDR3 has 15 residues. V was trimmed by 3 bases and J by 1 base, leaving 11 bases between them. The germline V gene has CDR1 SEHNR and CDR2 FQNEAQ (reference sequence). The CDR3 sequence: CASSFGGPGTDTQYF. CDR3 bases: TGTGCCAGCAGCTTCGGCGGACCTGGCACAGATACGCAGTATTTT.

At least ten counts were recorded for this clonotype. V and J are TRBV28 and TRBJ2-4; the D is unclear. V gave up 5 bases and J gave up 4 bases, with 9 bases separating them. There are 13 residues in the CDR3. The germline gives CDR1 MDHEN, CDR2 SYDVKM. CDR3 amino acids: CASSTGPKNIQYF. CDR3 DNA sequence: TGTGCCAGCAGTACCGGACCTAAAAACATTCAGTACTTC.

This clonotype was recorded at least ten times. J is TRBJ1-5 and V is TRBV12-3 or TRBV12-4; D remains unclear. CDR3 size: 14 residues. The V end lost 4 bases, the J end lost 4 bases, and 11 bases lay between the germline ends. CDR3 loop: CASSSIPANQPQHF. DNA of the CDR3: TGTGCCAGCAGTTCGATCCCAGCTAATCAGCCCCAGCATTTT.

The V gene is TRBV9, the J gene TRBJ2-5; 8 positions agree with TRBD2. Germline V gene data show CDR1 as SGDLS and CDR2 as YYNGEE. The ends lost 0 bases at V and 1 base at J; junction bases unmatched: 5. This CDR3 spans 16 amino acids. CDR3 sequence: CASSVGGSGAQETQYF. In nucleotides, the CDR3 is TGTGCCAGCAGCGTAGGGGGTAGCGGGGCCCAAGAGACCCAGTACTTC.